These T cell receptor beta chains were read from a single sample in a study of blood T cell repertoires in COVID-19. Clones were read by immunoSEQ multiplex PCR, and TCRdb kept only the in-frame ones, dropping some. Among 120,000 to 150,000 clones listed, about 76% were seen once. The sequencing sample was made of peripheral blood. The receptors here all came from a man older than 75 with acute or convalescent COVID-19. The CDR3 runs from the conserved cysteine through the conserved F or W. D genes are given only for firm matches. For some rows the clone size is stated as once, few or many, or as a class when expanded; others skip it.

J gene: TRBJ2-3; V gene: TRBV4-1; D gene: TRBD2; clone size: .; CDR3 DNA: TGCGCCAGCAGCCAAGTCGGTACTAGCGGGGGCCGCAGCACAGATACGCAGTATTTT; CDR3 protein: CASSQVGTSGGRSTDTQYF
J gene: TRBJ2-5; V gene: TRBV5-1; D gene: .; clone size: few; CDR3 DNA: TGCGCCAGCAGCTGGGGGCGGGCAGAGACCCAGTACTTC; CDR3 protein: CASSWGRAETQYF
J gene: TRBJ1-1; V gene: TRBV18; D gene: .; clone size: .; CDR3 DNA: TGTGCCAGCTCGGCCGGACAGACGAACACTGAAGCTTTCTTT; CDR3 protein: CASSAGQTNTEAFF
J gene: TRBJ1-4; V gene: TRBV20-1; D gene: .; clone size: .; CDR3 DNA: TGCAGTGCTAGTGGACAGAATTTGGAAAAACTGTTTTTT; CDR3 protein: CSASGQNLEKLFF
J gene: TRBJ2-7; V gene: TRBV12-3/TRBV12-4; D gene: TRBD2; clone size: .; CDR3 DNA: TGTGCCAGCACCCCGTGGGGGGGGGAGATAGTCTTC; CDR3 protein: CASTPWGGEIVF
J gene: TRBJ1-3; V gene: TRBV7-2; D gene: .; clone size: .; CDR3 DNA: TGTGCCAGCAGCATCAACAGGGCTGGAAACACCATATATTTT; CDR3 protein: CASSINRAGNTIYF